Each of the 28 T cell receptor beta chains below was sequenced from the same sample in a study of blood T cell repertoires in COVID-19. Libraries were prepared by immunoSEQ multiplex PCR; TCRdb keeps only in-frame clonotypes and omits some of them. Of approximately 68,000 clones in the sample, 82% are singletons; the top ten hold roughly 20%. The specimen was peripheral blood. The origin of the receptors is a human donor in a cohort sampled during active COVID-19.

The rearrangement uses TRBV2 and TRBJ1-5, with D possibly matching TRBD1 (6 bases). CDR3 length equals 12 residues. Germline-derived CDR1 and CDR2 are SNHLY and FYNNEI. The ends were cut back, 8 bases at V and 3 bases at J, with 8 bases in the middle. CDR3 sequence: CASGQINQPQHF. CDR3 sequence (DNA): TGTGCCAGCGGACAGATCAATCAGCCCCAGCATTTT.

CDR3 in amino acids: CASSGTAFNQPQHF. CDR3 bases: TGTGCCAGCAGTGGGACAGCCTTCAATCAGCCCCAGCATTTT. This chain connects TRBV28 to TRBJ1-5; 7 nucleotides line up with TRBD1. CDR3 size: 14 residues. In germline, CDR1 is MDHEN, CDR2 SYDVKM. With V trimmed by 5 bases and J by 3 bases, 4 bases remained unmatched.

This sequence joins TRBV3-1 (or the pseudogene TRBV3-2) and TRBJ2-5; tentatively, D is TRBD1 (5 bases). This CDR3 region has 13 residues. CDR1 and CDR2 (germline): LGHDT, YNNKEL (reference sequence). Between the trimmed V and J ends, which lost 6 bases and 1 base, there was a span of 9 bases. The CDR3 sequence: CASSPTVQETQYF. In DNA form, the CDR3 reads TGTGCCAGCAGTCCGACAGTCCAAGAGACCCAGTACTTC.

This sequence joins TRBV7-2 and TRBJ2-7; weak D call: TRBD1 (6 bases). The CDR3 covers 18 residues. Germline CDR1 reads SGHTA; CDR2 reads FQGNSA. Trimming pared 2 bases from V and 3 bases from J, leaving 23 bases between. This CDR3 is CASSLRGSTGSPLYEQYF. CDR3 DNA sequence: TGTGCCAGCAGCTTAAGAGGGTCTACAGGGTCGCCTCTCTACGAGCAGTACTTC.

The J gene is TRBJ2-5, the V gene TRBV4-2, with TRBD2 as a possible D gene (5 bases). Germline values: CDR1 LGHNA, CDR2 YNFKEQ. Trimming took 0 bases from V and 3 from J, leaving 11 bases between them. The CDR3 totals 15 residues. The CDR3 protein is CASSQEPGWKETQYF. For the CDR3, the DNA is TGTGCCAGCAGCCAAGAGCCGGGATGGAAAGAGACCCAGTACTTC.

The chain employs TRBV7-9 and TRBJ1-6; perhaps TRBD1 as D (6 bases). Per the germline V gene, CDR1 is SEHNR and CDR2 is FQNEAQ (reference sequence). The CDR3 extends over 14 amino acids. V dropped 8 bases and J dropped 6 bases, with 14 bases sitting between them. CDR3 nucleotides: TGTGCCAGCGGGCCTGGACAGCCTAATTCACCCCTCCACTTT. This encodes CASGPGQPNSPLHF.

The chain is built from TRBV2 and TRBJ2-3; D is perhaps TRBD2 (5 bases). V was shortened by 6 bases and J by 5 bases, with 9 bases between the two germline ends. The CDR3 sequence is 12 residues long. The germline V gene has CDR1 SNHLY and CDR2 FYNNEI. Here the CDR3 reads CASRTIKDTQYF. The CDR3 DNA is TGTGCCAGCAGGACTATAAAAGATACGCAGTATTTT.

The gene calls are TRBV19 and TRBJ1-5; D may be TRBD1 (6 bases). V was clipped by 6 bases and J by 3 bases, with 9 bases between them. The CDR3 runs to 13 residues. The germline V gene has CDR1 LNHDA and CDR2 SQIVND (reference sequence). CDR3 coding DNA: TGTGCCAGTAGGGGACAATTCAATCAGCCCCAGCATTTT. Its protein product is CASRGQFNQPQHF.

The chain uses TRBV5-4 and TRBJ2-7; TRBD1 matches 10 bases. The CDR3 consists of 14 residues. Looked up from germline, CDR1 is SGHNT and CDR2 is YYREEE (reference sequence). Trimming took 2 bases from V and 5 from J; bases not matched to a gene: 4. The CDR3 nucleotides read TGTGCCAGCAGCTTAAGACAGGGGGCTGACGAGCAGTACTTC. Protein product: CASSLRQGADEQYF.

The chain links TRBV6-5 to TRBJ1-1; 7 bases align to TRBD1. V shed 4 bases and J 6 bases; nucleotides not matched to a gene: 5. The CDR3 has 13 amino acids. CDR1 MNHEY and CDR2 SVGAGI come from the germline V gene. As DNA, the CDR3 is TGTGCCAGCAGTTTTACAGGGGTTCCTGAAGCTTTCTTT. Amino acids: CASSFTGVPEAFF.

This rearrangement joins TRBV7-9 to TRBJ2-1, with D tentatively TRBD1 (6 bases). V lost 5 bases to trimming and J lost 10 bases, with 21 bases between them. Germline CDR1 is SEHNR and CDR2 is FQNEAQ (reference sequence). There are 15 residues in the CDR3. The CDR3 nucleotides are TGTGCCAGCAGCCCAACGCACCCCACAGGGATAGAGCAGTTCTTC. Encoded protein: CASSPTHPTGIEQFF.

The chain has TRBV7-2 and TRBJ2-7; 7 bases agree with TRBD1. The V gene end was trimmed by 3 bases and the J gene end by 1 base; junction bases not matched to a gene: 3. Germline-derived CDR1 and CDR2 are SGHTA and FQGNSA. The CDR3 is 14 amino acids. The CDR3 sequence is CASSFGTASYEQYF. DNA of the CDR3: TGTGCCAGCAGCTTCGGGACAGCTTCCTACGAGCAGTACTTC.

V gene TRBV5-5 combines with J gene TRBJ2-2; TRBD1 is a possible D gene (5 bases). The CDR3 covers 15 residues. V shed 0 bases and J shed 5 bases, with 11 bases lying between them. Germline V lookup: CDR1 SGHKS, CDR2 YYEKEE (reference sequence). The CDR3, as DNA: TGTGCCAGCAGCTTGGATGGTGCAGGGACCGGGGAGCTGTTTTTT. Translated: CASSLDGAGTGELFF. Supplemented by reference TRBV5-5 and TRBJ2-2, the full variable domain reads DAGVTQSPTHLIKTRGQQVTLRCSPISGHKSVSWYQQVLGQGPQFIFQYYEKEERGRGNFPDRFSARQFPNYSSELNVNALLLGDSALYLCASSLDGAGTGELFFGEGSRLTVL.

The chain recombines TRBV7-9 with TRBJ1-2; D not certain. Germline V gene sequence: CDR1 SEHNR, CDR2 FQNEAQ (reference sequence). The ends were cut back, 0 bases at V and 7 bases at J, with 12 bases in the middle. This CDR3 has 14 residues. The CDR3 here is CASSLAIRTGGYTF. The CDR3 DNA follows: TGTGCCAGCAGCTTAGCGATCCGAACTGGTGGCTACACCTTC.

The rearrangement joins TRBV29-1 to TRBJ1-1; D ambiguous. The CDR3 spans 13 residues. Germline CDR1 SQVTM, CDR2 ANQGSEA. Deletions cut 3 bases from V and 0 bases from J, with 8 bases between. CDR3 nucleotide sequence: TGCAGCGTTGATCAGGCCATGAACACTGAAGCTTTCTTT. Amino acid sequence: CSVDQAMNTEAFF.

The chain joins TRBV2 to TRBJ1-1; D is possibly TRBD1 (5 bases). V was clipped by 8 bases and J by 5 bases, with 15 bases between them. Per the germline V gene, CDR1 is SNHLY and CDR2 is FYNNEI. The CDR3 contains 13 residues. The CDR3 DNA reads as TGTGCCAGCCAGACAGAGCTAAGGACTGAAGCTTTCTTT. It codes for CASQTELRTEAFF.

J is TRBJ2-7 and V is TRBV10-1; 8 nucleotides agree with TRBD1. Germline V gene data show CDR1 as WNHNN and CDR2 as SYGVQD (reference sequence). The ends lost 11 bases at V and 4 bases at J; junction bases unmatched: 10. The CDR3 runs 13 residues. The CDR3 spells CAGSGQGVYEQYF. The CDR3 coding sequence is TGCGCCGGGAGTGGACAGGGTGTGTACGAGCAGTACTTC.

The J gene is TRBJ1-5, the V gene TRBV2; D is uncertain. CDR3 length: 14 amino acids. The V gene's germline CDR1 is SNHLY and CDR2 FYNNEI. Trimming took 3 bases from V and 0 from J, leaving 6 bases between them. The CDR3, as DNA: TGTGCCAGCAGTGATATACATAGCAATCAGCCCCAGCATTTT. Translating gives CASSDIHSNQPQHF.

The chain recombines TRBV4-2 with TRBJ2-7; 8 bases fit TRBD2. Germline CDR1 LGHNA, CDR2 YNFKEQ. This CDR3 has 15 amino acids. V gave up 5 bases and J gave up 9 bases; unmatched junction bases: 15. This CDR3 reads CASSLGAGAVVGQYF. Here the CDR3 DNA reads TGTGCCAGCAGCTTGGGAGCGGGGGCCGTAGTTGGGCAGTACTTC.

This clone was seen once. The chain is built from TRBV5-1 and TRBJ1-2, with D tentatively TRBD1 (5 bases). The CDR3 loop spans 17 amino acids. Germline CDR1 SGHRS, CDR2 YFSETQ. Trimming cost V 4 bases and J 2 bases, with 21 bases left between them. The CDR3 here is CASSPWSVRVNNYGYTF. DNA for the CDR3: TGCGCCAGCAGCCCCTGGAGTGTCAGGGTGAACAACTATGGCTACACCTTC.

This chain uses TRBV27 with TRBJ1-5; D uncertain. V was trimmed by 5 bases and J by 0 bases, leaving 11 bases between them. The CDR3 extends over 15 amino acids. Germline values: CDR1 MNHEY, CDR2 SMNVEV (reference sequence). The CDR3 region has the DNA TGTGCCAGCAGTCCAAGTGACTTTAGCAATCAGCCCCAGCATTTT. This encodes CASSPSDFSNQPQHF.

The rearrangement joins TRBV4-3 to TRBJ1-1; D gene uncertain. Germline V lookup: CDR1 LGHNA, CDR2 YSLEER. The CDR3 covers 14 residues. V dropped 2 bases and J dropped 1 base, with 8 bases sitting between them. DNA of the CDR3: TGCGCCAGCAGCCAACAGGCAACGAACACTGAAGCTTTCTTT. Protein product: CASSQQATNTEAFF.

This clone has only a few counts. The chain employs TRBV18 and TRBJ1-2; D remains unclear. This CDR3 comprises 15 residues. The germline gives CDR1 KGHSH, CDR2 LQKENI. V was pared by 3 bases and J by 5 bases, with 16 bases between. CDR3 DNA sequence: TGTGCCAGCTCACCCTCGCTCGGGGATGGGTATGGCTACACCTTC. It translates to CASSPSLGDGYGYTF.

The chain uses TRBV3-1 (or the pseudogene TRBV3-2) and TRBJ2-7; no clear D. The CDR3 sequence is 14 residues long. In germline, CDR1 is LGHDT, CDR2 YNNKEL (reference sequence). Trimming left V 0 bases short and J 2 bases short, with 8 bases between. The CDR3 protein is CASSQDHGAYEQYF. The CDR3 bases are TGTGCCAGCAGCCAAGACCACGGTGCCTACGAGCAGTACTTC.

The gene calls are TRBV5-1 and TRBJ1-1, with a weak D call TRBD1 (6 bases). The CDR3 loop spans 14 amino acids. Trimming cost V 1 base and J 4 bases, with 11 bases left between them. Germline V CDR1 and CDR2: SGHRS, YFSETQ. The CDR3 sequence: CASSLQGLVTEAFF. The DNA of the CDR3 is TGCGCCAGCAGCTTGCAGGGGTTGGTCACTGAAGCTTTCTTT.

The genes are TRBV7-8 and TRBJ1-5, with D maybe TRBD1 (6 bases). There are 17 residues in the CDR3. The germline gives CDR1 SGHVS, CDR2 FQNEAQ. Trimming stripped 5 bases from V and 1 base from J, with 18 bases between. The CDR3 here is CASSVQGPTESNQPQHF. DNA of the CDR3: TGTGCCAGCAGCGTTCAGGGGCCGACCGAAAGCAATCAGCCCCAGCATTTT.

The V and J genes are TRBV5-1 and TRBJ1-6; 12 nucleotides match TRBD1. The J segment lost 0 bases and the V segment lost 0 bases, leaving 4 bases of the junction unmatched. The germline gives CDR1 SGHRS, CDR2 YFSETQ. The CDR3 contains 19 residues. The chain's CDR3 is CASSLAGTGGASYNSPLHF. CDR3 coding DNA: TGCGCCAGCAGCTTGGCCGGGACAGGGGGCGCCTCCTATAATTCACCCCTCCACTTT.

This chain connects TRBV3-1 (or the pseudogene TRBV3-2) to TRBJ1-2; weak D call: TRBD1 (5 bases). This CDR3 region has 15 residues. CDR1 LGHDT and CDR2 YNNKEL come from the germline V gene (reference sequence). V lost 4 bases to trimming and J lost 6 bases, with 18 bases between them. The CDR3 bases are TGTGCCAGCAGCCTAGGGGAAGGAGGGACCAATGGCTACACCTTC. Amino acid sequence: CASSLGEGGTNGYTF.